The entry below gives a single T cell receptor beta chain sequence along with its context. Antigen unknown. These data are taken from a study of identifying expanded T cells in peripheral blood. Overall study findings and caveats: Across healthy donors, higher total template counts meant significantly greater approximately two-week count variance. Over around two and four weeks, about 15 and 19 clones changed, versus approximately 1.1 between replicates.

Assay: immunoSEQ multiplex PCR; the TCRdb copy retains only in-frame clones and omits some. The data show about 90,000 clones, approximately 86% seen once. The V end lost 0 bases, the J end lost 2 bases, and 12 bases lay between the germline ends. Germline values: CDR1 SGHRS, CDR2 YFSETQ. This CDR3 is 15 amino acids long. The chain combines TRBV5-1 with TRBJ2-7; D assignment may be TRBD1 or TRBD2 (5 bases each). Sequencing was carried out using blood. This TCR was recovered from a person aged 18 to 70 in good health. The CDR3 spells CASSLVGVGTYEQYF. CDR3 coding DNA: TGCGCCAGCAGCTTGGTGGGGGTGGGGACCTACGAGCAGTACTTC.